Listed below are T cell receptor beta chains from one sample, sequenced in a study of CD8 T cells in Susac syndrome. TCRdb itself ran the immunoSEQ multiplex PCR reads through MiXCR, one entry per CDR3 protein. The sample includes under 250,000 distinct CDR3 sequences, 85% to 95% seen only once; the top ten take around 0.15%. Sequencing used CD4+ T cells from PBMCs. These receptors all stem from a human donor with Susac syndrome. The CDR3 runs from the conserved cysteine through the conserved F or W. The D gene is left open where the match is weak. Size is stated for part of the rows, as once, few or many counts, or as a class when the clone is expanded.

V	size	J	D	DNA	CDR3
TRBV5-4	NA	TRBJ2-5	TRBD2	TGTGCCAGCAGCTCCGGACTAGCGGGGGATCAAGAGACCCAGTACTTC	CASSSGLAGDQETQYF
TRBV5-4	NA	TRBJ2-2	NA	TGTGCCAGCAGCTTGGAACAGACCGGGGAGCTGTTTTTT	CASSLEQTGELFF
TRBV2	NA	TRBJ2-5	NA	TGTGCCAGCAGTTTTGAGACCCAGTACTTC	CASSFETQYF
TRBV7-2	NA	TRBJ2-5	NA	TGTGCCAGCAGCTTAGTAGGGGATAGTAGGGAGACCCAGTACTTC	CASSLVGDSRETQYF
TRBV7-9	once	TRBJ1-5	TRBD1	TGTGCCAGCAGCGCCGACAGGGGAGGTCAGCCCCAGCATTTT	CASSADRGGQPQHF
TRBV19	NA	TRBJ2-1	NA	TGTGCCAGTAGTACAGGTGGAAATGAGCAGTTCTTC	CASSTGGNEQFF
TRBV20-1	NA	TRBJ2-5	TRBD2	TGCAGTGCTAGAGATCGGGCGGGGGGCCAAGAGACCCAGTACTTC	CSARDRAGGQETQYF
TRBV6-1	NA	TRBJ2-1	NA	TGTGCCAGCATGCCGGACGGGGCGGGCTACAATGAGCAGTTCTTC	CASMPDGAGYNEQFF
TRBV19	NA	TRBJ2-7	NA	TGTGCCAGTAGTATAGGCCACAGGACCTCGGGCGAGCAGTACTTC	CASSIGHRTSGEQYF
TRBV30	NA	TRBJ1-3	NA	TGTGCCTGGAGTGCTCGGGGCCAGCCAGTGGCGTCTGGAAACACCATATATTTT	CAWSARGQPVASGNTIYF
TRBV3-1	NA	TRBJ2-5	NA	TGTGCCAGCAGCCAAGATGCCGATCAGGGAGAGACCCAGTACTTC	CASSQDADQGETQYF
TRBV1	NA	TRBJ2-3	NA	TGCACCAGCAGCCAAGGACAAGCGGGGGCGAGAGATACGCAGTATTTT	CTSSQGQAGARDTQYF
TRBV6-1	NA	TRBJ2-2	NA	TGTGCCAGCAGGGAGGGTCGGCTAGTCACCGGGGAGCTGTTTTTT	CASREGRLVTGELFF
TRBV27	NA	TRBJ1-6	NA	TGTGCCAGCAGTTTACGGGTAGGGCGGGATTCACCCCTCCACTTT	CASSLRVGRDSPLHF
TRBV30	once	TRBJ2-1	NA	TGTGCCTCGGAGGGGGGGGCTAGCTCCTACAATGAGCAGTTCTTC	CASEGGASSYNEQFF
TRBV6-1	NA	TRBJ1-5	NA	TGTGCCAGCACCGGACCCGCGGTTGGGGGTCAGCCCCAGCATTTT	CASTGPAVGGQPQHF